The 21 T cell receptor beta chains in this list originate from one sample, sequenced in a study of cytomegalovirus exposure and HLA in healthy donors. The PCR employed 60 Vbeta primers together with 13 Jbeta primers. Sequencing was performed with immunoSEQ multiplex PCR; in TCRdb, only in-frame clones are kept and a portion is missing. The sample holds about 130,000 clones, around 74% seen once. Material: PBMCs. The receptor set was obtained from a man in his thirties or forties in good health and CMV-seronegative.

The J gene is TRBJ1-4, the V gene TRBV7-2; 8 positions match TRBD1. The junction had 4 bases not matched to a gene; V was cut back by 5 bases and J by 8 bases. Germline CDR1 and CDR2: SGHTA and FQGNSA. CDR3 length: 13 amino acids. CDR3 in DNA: TGTGCCAGCAGCGCGGGACAGGAAGAAAAACTGTTTTTT. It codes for CASSAGQEEKLFF.

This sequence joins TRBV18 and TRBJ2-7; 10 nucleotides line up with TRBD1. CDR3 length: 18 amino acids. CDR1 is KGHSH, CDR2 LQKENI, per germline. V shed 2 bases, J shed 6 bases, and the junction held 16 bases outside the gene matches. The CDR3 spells CASSPSFGGTGAGREQYF. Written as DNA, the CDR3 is TGTGCCAGCTCACCAAGTTTCGGGGGGACAGGGGCCGGTCGCGAGCAGTACTTC. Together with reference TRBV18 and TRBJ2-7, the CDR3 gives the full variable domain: NAGVMQNPRHLVRRRGQEARLRCSPMKGHSHVYWYRQLPEEGLKFMVYLQKENIIDESGMPKERFSAEFPKEGPSILRIQQVVRGDSAAYFCASSPSFGGTGAGREQYFGPGTRLTVT.

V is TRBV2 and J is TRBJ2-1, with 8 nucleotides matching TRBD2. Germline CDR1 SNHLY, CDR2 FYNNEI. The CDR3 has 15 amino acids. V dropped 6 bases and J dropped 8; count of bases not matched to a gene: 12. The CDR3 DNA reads TGTGCCAGCAGCCCCTCGGCGGGAGGCGGGGATGAGCAGTTCTTC. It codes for CASSPSAGGGDEQFF. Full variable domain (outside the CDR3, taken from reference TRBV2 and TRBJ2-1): EPEVTQTPSHQVTQMGQEVILRCVPISNHLYFYWYRQILGQKVEFLVSFYNNEISEKSEIFDDQFSVERPDGSNFTLKIRSTKLEDSAMYFCASSPSAGGGDEQFFGPGTRLTVL.

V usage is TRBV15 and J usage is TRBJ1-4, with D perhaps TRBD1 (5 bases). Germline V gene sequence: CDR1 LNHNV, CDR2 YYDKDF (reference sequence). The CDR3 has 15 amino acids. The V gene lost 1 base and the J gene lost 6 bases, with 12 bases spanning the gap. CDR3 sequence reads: CATSRATDAYEKLFF. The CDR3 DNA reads TGTGCCACCAGCAGAGCGACAGACGCATATGAAAAACTGTTTTTT. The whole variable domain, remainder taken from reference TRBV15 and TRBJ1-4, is DAMVIQNPRYQVTQFGKPVTLSCSQTLNHNVMYWYQQKSSQAPKLLFHYYDKDFNNEADTPDNFQSRRPNTSFCFLDIRSPGLGDTAMYLCATSRATDAYEKLFFGSGTQLSVL.

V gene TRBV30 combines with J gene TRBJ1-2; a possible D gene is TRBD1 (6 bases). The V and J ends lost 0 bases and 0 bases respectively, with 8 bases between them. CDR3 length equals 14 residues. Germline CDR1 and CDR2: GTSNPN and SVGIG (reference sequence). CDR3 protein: CAWSVDRTNYGYTF. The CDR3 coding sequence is TGTGCCTGGAGTGTTGACAGGACTAACTATGGCTACACCTTC. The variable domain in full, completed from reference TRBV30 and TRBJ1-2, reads SQTIHQWPATLVQPVGSPLSLECTVEGTSNPNLYWYRQAAGRGLQLLFYSVGIGQISSEVPQNLSASRPQDRQFILSSKKLLLSDSGFYLCAWSVDRTNYGYTFGSGTRLTVV.

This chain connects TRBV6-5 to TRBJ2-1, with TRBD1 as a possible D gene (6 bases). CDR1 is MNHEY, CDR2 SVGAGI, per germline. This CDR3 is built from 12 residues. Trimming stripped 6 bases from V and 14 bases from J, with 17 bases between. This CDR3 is CASRNGQLREFF. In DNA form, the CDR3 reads TGTGCCAGCAGAAACGGACAGCTTAGGGAGTTCTTC.

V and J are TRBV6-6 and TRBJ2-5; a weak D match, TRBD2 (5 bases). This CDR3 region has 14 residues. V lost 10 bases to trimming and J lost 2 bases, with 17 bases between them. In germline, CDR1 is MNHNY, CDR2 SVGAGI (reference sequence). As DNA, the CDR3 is TGTGCCACCCAGAACGAGGGTAATCAAGAGACCCAGTACTTC. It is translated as CATQNEGNQETQYF.

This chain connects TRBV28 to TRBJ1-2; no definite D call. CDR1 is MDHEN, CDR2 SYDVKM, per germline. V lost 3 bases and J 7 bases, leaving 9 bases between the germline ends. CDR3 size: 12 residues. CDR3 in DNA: TGTGCCAGCAGTTTTGGGGAGGGTGGCTACACCTTC. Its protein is CASSFGEGGYTF.

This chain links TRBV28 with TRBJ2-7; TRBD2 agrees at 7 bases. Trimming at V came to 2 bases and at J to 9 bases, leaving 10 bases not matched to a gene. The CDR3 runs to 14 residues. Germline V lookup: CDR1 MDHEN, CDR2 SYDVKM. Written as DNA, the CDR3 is TGTGCCAGCAGTTTAGCTAGCGGAGTACGACGGCAGTACTTC. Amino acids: CASSLASGVRRQYF.

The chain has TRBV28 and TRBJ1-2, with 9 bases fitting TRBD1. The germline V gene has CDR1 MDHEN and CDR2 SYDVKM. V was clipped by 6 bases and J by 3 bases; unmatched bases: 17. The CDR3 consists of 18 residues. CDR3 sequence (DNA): TGTGCCAGCAGCTGGGGGTACCTCCGGACAGGGGAGTACTATGGCTACACCTTC. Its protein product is CASSWGYLRTGEYYGYTF.

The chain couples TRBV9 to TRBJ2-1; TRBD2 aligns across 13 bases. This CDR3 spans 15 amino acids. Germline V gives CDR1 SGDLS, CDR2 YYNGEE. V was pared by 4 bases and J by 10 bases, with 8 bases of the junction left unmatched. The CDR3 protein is CASSPTSGGAREQFF. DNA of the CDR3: TGTGCCAGCAGCCCTACTAGCGGGGGGGCCAGGGAGCAGTTCTTC.

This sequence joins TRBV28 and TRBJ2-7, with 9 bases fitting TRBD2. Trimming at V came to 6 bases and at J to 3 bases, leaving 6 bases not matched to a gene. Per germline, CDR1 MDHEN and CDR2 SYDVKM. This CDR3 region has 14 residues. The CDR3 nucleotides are TGTGCCAGCAGACACAGCGGGGGGCACTACGAGCAGTACTTC. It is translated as CASRHSGGHYEQYF. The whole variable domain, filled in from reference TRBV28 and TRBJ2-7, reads DVKVTQSSRYLVKRTGEKVFLECVQDMDHENMFWYRQDPGLGLRLIYFSYDVKMKEKGDIPEGYSVSREKKERFSLILESASTNQTSMYLCASRHSGGHYEQYFGPGTRLTVT.

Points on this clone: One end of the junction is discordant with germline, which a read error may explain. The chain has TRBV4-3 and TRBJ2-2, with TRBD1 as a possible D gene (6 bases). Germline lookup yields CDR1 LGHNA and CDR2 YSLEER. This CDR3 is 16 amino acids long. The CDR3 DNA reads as TGCGCCAGCAGCCAAGATGGCAGGGGTGGCACCGGAGAGCTGTTTTTT. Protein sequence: CASSQDGRGGTGELFF.

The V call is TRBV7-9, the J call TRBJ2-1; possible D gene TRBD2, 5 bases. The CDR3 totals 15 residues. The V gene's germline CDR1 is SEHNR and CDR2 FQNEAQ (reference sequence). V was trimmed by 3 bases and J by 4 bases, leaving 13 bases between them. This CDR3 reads CASSFLSGPYNEQFF. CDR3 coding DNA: TGTGCCAGCAGCTTTCTCAGCGGACCGTACAATGAGCAGTTCTTC.

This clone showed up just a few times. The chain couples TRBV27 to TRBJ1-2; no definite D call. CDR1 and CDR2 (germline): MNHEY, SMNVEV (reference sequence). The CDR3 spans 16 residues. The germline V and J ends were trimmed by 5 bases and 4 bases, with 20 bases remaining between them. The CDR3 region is CASSRKRPSEGYGYTF. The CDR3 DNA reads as TGTGCCAGCAGTCGTAAACGCCCCTCCGAGGGCTATGGCTACACCTTC.

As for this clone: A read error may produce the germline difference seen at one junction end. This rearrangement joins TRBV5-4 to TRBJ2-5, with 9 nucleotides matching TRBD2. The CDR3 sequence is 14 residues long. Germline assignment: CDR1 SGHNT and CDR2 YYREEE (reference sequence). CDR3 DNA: TGTGCCAGCAGCATACCCGGGCGGGAGGGCCCGTTGAACTTC. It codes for CASSIPGREGPLNF.

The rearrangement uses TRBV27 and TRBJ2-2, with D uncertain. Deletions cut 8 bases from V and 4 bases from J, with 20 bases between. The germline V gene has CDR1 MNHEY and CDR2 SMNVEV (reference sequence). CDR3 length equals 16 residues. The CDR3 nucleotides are TGTGCCAGCGCCCTCGGTACCACGATTGGCACCGGGGAGCTGTTTTTT. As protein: CASALGTTIGTGELFF.

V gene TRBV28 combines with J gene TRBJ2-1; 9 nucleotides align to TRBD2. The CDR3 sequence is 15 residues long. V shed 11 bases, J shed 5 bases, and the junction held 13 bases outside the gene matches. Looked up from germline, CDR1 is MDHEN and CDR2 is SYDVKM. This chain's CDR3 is CASSPGLAGNNEQFF. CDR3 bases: TGTGCCTCCTCCCCGGGGCTAGCGGGGAACAATGAGCAGTTCTTC.

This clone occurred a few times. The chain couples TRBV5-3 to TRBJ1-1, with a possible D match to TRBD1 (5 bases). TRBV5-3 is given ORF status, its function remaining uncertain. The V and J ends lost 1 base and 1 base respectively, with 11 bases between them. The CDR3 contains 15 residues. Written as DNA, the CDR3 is TGTGCCAGAAGCTTGAGTCAGGGAGGGAACACTGAAGCTTTCTTT. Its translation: CARSLSQGGNTEAFF.

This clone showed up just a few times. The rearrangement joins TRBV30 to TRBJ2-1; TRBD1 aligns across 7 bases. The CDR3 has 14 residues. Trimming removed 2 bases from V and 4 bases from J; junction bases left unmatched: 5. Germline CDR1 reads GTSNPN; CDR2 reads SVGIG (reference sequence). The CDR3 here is CAWSHRGRYNEQFF. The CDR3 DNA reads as TGTGCCTGGAGTCACAGGGGCAGGTACAATGAGCAGTTCTTC.

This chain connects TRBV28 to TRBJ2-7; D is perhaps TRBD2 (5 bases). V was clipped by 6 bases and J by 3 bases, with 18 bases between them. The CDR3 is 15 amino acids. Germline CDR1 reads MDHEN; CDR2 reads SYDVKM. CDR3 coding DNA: TGTGCCAGCAGCCCCTTAGTGCCCGGGGTCTACGAGCAGTACTTC. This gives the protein CASSPLVPGVYEQYF.